Following are 13 T cell receptor beta chains from one sample sequenced in a study of CD8 T cells in ankylosing spondylitis (dated by TCRdb to between 2016 and 2019). Libraries came from 5' RACE. Reads for this sample came from an Illumina HiSeq 2500. In-frame beta chains were kept once TCRdb had trimmed the public reads at Q25 with fastp and called clones with MiXCR. All rows with the same CDR3 protein become a single entry with the most common DNA and genes. The table for this sample lists 300,000 to 350,000 distinct CDR3 sequences; roughly 15% of them were counted only once. Of the sample, approximately 0.99% is held by the ten largest clones. Sequences were obtained from blood, either unsorted or a sorted T cell fraction (not recorded which). The receptors shown here come from a male donor with ankylosing spondylitis or in good health (not recorded which).

This clonotype was seen a few times. The chain links TRBV20-1 to TRBJ1-3; weak D call: TRBD1 (5 bases). V gave up 5 bases and J gave up 2 bases, with 7 bases separating them. Germline V gives CDR1 DFQATT, CDR2 SNEGSKA (reference sequence). The CDR3 is 12 amino acids. The CDR3 DNA reads TGCAGTGCTCGACAGACTGGAAACACCATATATTTT. This codes for CSARQTGNTIYF.

This chain joins TRBV7-9 and TRBJ2-2; TRBD1 matches 9 bases. The trim removed 5 bases at V and 2 bases at J, leaving 6 bases unmatched. The CDR3 contains 16 residues. Germline loops: CDR1 SEHNR, CDR2 FQNEAQ (reference sequence). CDR3 coding DNA: TGTGCCAGCAGCCCCCCGGGACAGGGTAACACCGGGGAGCTGTTTTTT. This sequence encodes CASSPPGQGNTGELFF.

This clonotype has a count of ten or more. V usage is TRBV12-3 or TRBV12-4 and J usage is TRBJ2-1, with a possible D match to TRBD1 (6 bases). The CDR3 has 16 residues. V lost 3 bases to trimming and J lost 2 bases, with 14 bases between them. CDR3 DNA sequence: TGTGCCAGCAGTTTCCAGGGGACCCGAACCTACAATGAGCAGTTCTTC. Residues: CASSFQGTRTYNEQFF.

This clonotype was detected only a few times. V usage is TRBV5-1 and J usage is TRBJ2-1; maybe TRBD1 (5 bases). This CDR3 comprises 14 residues. Trimming shortened V by 0 bases and J by 8 bases, and 12 bases separated the two germline ends. Germline lookup yields CDR1 SGHRS and CDR2 YFSETQ. This CDR3 is CASSLVLSGHEQFF. Here the CDR3 DNA reads TGCGCCAGCAGCTTGGTCCTTTCAGGGCATGAGCAGTTCTTC.

This clonotype was observed a handful of times. This chain connects TRBV7-2 to TRBJ2-5; TRBD1 agrees at 8 bases. The junction had 10 bases not matched to a gene; V was cut back by 2 bases and J by 5 bases. This CDR3 has 16 amino acids. The V gene's germline CDR1 is SGHTA and CDR2 FQGNSA. CDR3 loop: CASSLSGGVSQETQYF. For the CDR3, the DNA is TGTGCCAGCAGCTTATCAGGGGGCGTTTCACAGGAGACCCAGTACTTC.

The rearrangement links TRBV12-3 or TRBV12-4 to TRBJ2-5; D ambiguous. The length of the CDR3 is 14 residues. V was pared by 1 base and J by 5 bases, with 11 bases between. The CDR3 protein is CASSLGHLRETQYF. CDR3 sequence (DNA): TGTGCCAGCAGTTTAGGACATCTGCGCGAGACCCAGTACTTC.

The chain links TRBV3-1 to TRBJ2-3; maybe TRBD2 (6 bases). Trimming took 4 bases from V and 5 from J, leaving 19 bases between them. The CDR3 runs to 16 residues. The germline gives CDR1 LGHDT, CDR2 YNNKEL (reference sequence). The CDR3 nucleotides are TGTGCCAGCAGCCTTATGCCTAGCGAGGGAGGAGATACGCAGTATTTT. Protein: CASSLMPSEGGDTQYF.

The V and J genes are TRBV12-3 or TRBV12-4 and TRBJ2-1; 8 bases match TRBD1. The CDR3 is 12 amino acids. V lost 7 bases, J lost 9 bases, and 5 bases stayed unmatched. The CDR3 DNA reads as TGTGCCAGCATCGACAGGGGCGGTGAGCAGTTCTTC. Amino acids: CASIDRGGEQFF.

This clonotype was counted between two and nine times. This chain connects TRBV2 to TRBJ2-1; 9 bases fit TRBD2. The CDR3 totals 11 residues. Germline V lookup: CDR1 SNHLY, CDR2 FYNNEI. After removal of 5 bases from V and 15 bases from J, the junction contained 5 bases not matched to a gene. CDR3 DNA: TGTGCCAGCAGTTGGACTAGCGAGGGGTTCTTC. This gives the protein CASSWTSEGFF.

The J gene is TRBJ2-7, the V gene TRBV7-2, with D hard to call. The CDR3 length is 13 residues. CDR1 SGHTA and CDR2 FQGNSA come from the germline V gene. Trimming took off 5 bases at V and 2 bases at J, with 10 bases between the two ends. The CDR3 loop reads CASSKGSAYEQYF. The CDR3 DNA reads as TGTGCCAGCAGCAAAGGCAGTGCCTACGAGCAGTACTTC.

As to this clonotype: The junction differs from germline at one of its ends, possibly a read error. The J gene is TRBJ2-1, the V gene TRBV6-5, with TRBD2 matching 10 bases. CDR1 is MNHEY, CDR2 SVGAGI, per germline. The length of the CDR3 is 16 residues. The CDR3 region has the DNA TGTGCCAGCAGTTACTCTACTCCGGGACTAGCGAGCGAGCAGTTTTTC. It encodes CASSYSTPGLASEQFF.

The chain carries TRBV4-2 and TRBJ2-5, with 10 positions matching TRBD1. J gave up 5 bases and V 4 bases, and 10 bases lay outside the gene matches. Germline loops: CDR1 LGHNA, CDR2 YNFKEQ. The CDR3 is made up of 16 amino acids. The CDR3 spells CASSPAGQGDLETQYF. The CDR3 DNA follows: TGTGCCAGCAGCCCCGCCGGACAGGGGGATCTTGAGACCCAGTACTTC.

This chain connects TRBV7-8 to TRBJ2-7; possibly TRBD1 or TRBD2 for D (5 bases each). The CDR3 totals 15 residues. Germline CDR1 SGHVS, CDR2 FQNEAQ. The V end lost 5 bases, the J end lost 3 bases, and 17 bases lay between the germline ends. The CDR3 DNA follows: TGTGCCAGCAGCCCCAGGACGAGGGGATACTACGAGCAGTACTTC. Translated: CASSPRTRGYYEQYF.